A selection of T cell receptor beta chains follows, all from one sample in a study of control samples from healthy donors and cancer patients. The method was immunoSEQ multiplex PCR; TCRdb's version includes in-frame clones alone and lacks a portion of them. The sample has about 410,000 clones; about 93% are singletons. The material sequenced was PBMCs. The receptors stem from a man aged 40-55 years with head and neck cancer. CDR3s include the opening cysteine and the closing phenylalanine or tryptophan. D genes are given only for firm matches. Where a row states a size, it is once, few, many or the class of an expanded clone; other rows omit it.

abundance	d_gene	v_gene	j_gene	CDR3nt	CDR3aa
NA	NA	TRBV6-5	TRBJ1-3	TGTGCCAGCAGTTACTCGGGGGCCTCTGGAAACACCATATATTTT	CASSYSGASGNTIYF
NA	NA	TRBV19	TRBJ2-1	TGTGCCAGTAGTTACGGGTATCCCAATGAGCAGTTCTTC	CASSYGYPNEQFF
once	TRBD1	TRBV6-6	TRBJ1-2	TGTGCCAGCAGTTACCCGAATGGGGGACAGGGGGATGGCTACACCTTC	CASSYPNGGQGDGYTF
NA	NA	TRBV7-2	TRBJ2-5	TGTGCCAGCAGCTTAGCGCCATATGCAACAGGCCAAGAGACCCAGTACTTC	CASSLAPYATGQETQYF
NA	NA	TRBV2	TRBJ1-2	TGTGCCAGCAGGATAGGCTGGGGTGACGGCTACACCTTC	CASRIGWGDGYTF
NA	NA	TRBV10-3	TRBJ2-4	TGTGCCAGATTATACCGGGGCTTC	CARLYRGF
NA	TRBD1	TRBV7-8	TRBJ1-2	TGTGCCAGCAGTCCCGGACAGGCCTTAGAGGGAGGCTACACCTTC	CASSPGQALEGGYTF
NA	NA	TRBV24-1	TRBJ2-7	TGTGCCACCAGTGATTGGCTCTCCCACGAGCAGTACTTC	CATSDWLSHEQYF
NA	NA	TRBV7-3	TRBJ2-3	TGTGCCAGCAGCGTCATGAGGGGCACAGATACGCAGTATTTT	CASSVMRGTDTQYF
NA	NA	TRBV6-5	TRBJ2-7	TGTGCCAGCAGTTCGTTGAGGGAAATAACTAACTACGAGCAGTACTTC	CASSSLREITNYEQYF
NA	NA	TRBV11-2	TRBJ1-1	TGTGCCAGCTCCTCAGAGGGGATAAAGAACACTGAAGCTTTCTTT	CASSSEGIKNTEAFF
NA	NA	TRBV28	TRBJ2-3	TGTGCCAGCAGCCTAGACGCGGATACGCAGTATTTT	CASSLDADTQYF
NA	TRBD1	TRBV5-4	TRBJ2-2	TGTGCCAGCAGCAAGGGACAGGGGGCGTATAACACCGGGGAGCTGTTTTTT	CASSKGQGAYNTGELFF
NA	TRBD1	TRBV19	TRBJ2-3	TGTGCCAGTAGTTATTTCGGACAGGGAATGGATACGCAGTATTTT	CASSYFGQGMDTQYF
NA	NA	TRBV19	TRBJ2-2	TGTGCCAGTAGTATAGACCACACTGGGAACACCGGGGAGCTGTTTTTT	CASSIDHTGNTGELFF
NA	NA	TRBV5-5	TRBJ1-4	TGTGCCAGCAGCTTGGACAGGGCGAATGAAAAACTGTTTTTT	CASSLDRANEKLFF
NA	NA	TRBV29-1	TRBJ2-7	TGCAGCGTTGACGGTGGAGAAGCCTACGAGCAGTACTTC	CSVDGGEAYEQYF
NA	NA	TRBV29-1	TRBJ2-7	TGCAGCGTTGAGACCGGGCCGACCCTGTACGAGCAGTACTTC	CSVETGPTLYEQYF
NA	NA	TRBV28	TRBJ1-1	TGTGCTACCTCCTGGGGGGACTCTGAAGCTTTCTTT	CATSWGDSEAFF
NA	TRBD2	TRBV29-1	TRBJ2-3	TGCAGCGTTAATCGACTAGCGGAGCCTAGCACAGATACGCAGTATTTT	CSVNRLAEPSTDTQYF
NA	NA	TRBV27	TRBJ2-2	TGTGCCAGCAGTTCGAGACCCGGGGAGCTGTTTTTT	CASSSRPGELFF
NA	TRBD2	TRBV5-1	TRBJ2-4	TGCGCCAGCAGGGGGTTAGCGGGCGCGCAGTACTTC	CASRGLAGAQYF
NA	NA	TRBV7-9	TRBJ2-6	TGTGCCAGCAGCTTGGGCGAGGGCCCTGGGGCCAACGTCCTGACTTTC	CASSLGEGPGANVLTF
once	NA	TRBV30	TRBJ1-2	TGTGCCTGGAGCGTTACCTATGGTTATGGCTACACCTTC	CAWSVTYGYGYTF
NA	TRBD2	TRBV10-1	TRBJ2-3	TGCGCCAGCCGGGGGGGTCCTGCAGGAGATACGCAGTATTTT	CASRGGPAGDTQYF
few	NA	TRBV29-1	TRBJ2-7	TGCAGCGTTGAAGATACCTCTATAGGGTCCTACGAGCAGTACTTC	CSVEDTSIGSYEQYF
NA	NA	TRBV19	TRBJ2-3	TGTGCCAGTAGAAACGTCCTTGAGCGGTCCACAGATACGCAGTATTTT	CASRNVLERSTDTQYF
NA	NA	TRBV21-1	TRBJ2-7	TGTGCCAGCAGCAAAGTTGGGGGGCAGAAGCACGAGCAGTACTTC	CASSKVGGQKHEQYF
NA	NA	TRBV3-1/TRBV3-2	TRBJ2-1	TGTGCCAGCAGCCAAGTGTATACCGATGAGCAGTTCTTC	CASSQVYTDEQFF
NA	NA	TRBV28	TRBJ1-4	TGTGCCAGCCGCCCCGGGGCGGGCGGGGAAAAACTGTTTTTT	CASRPGAGGEKLFF
NA	NA	TRBV3-1/TRBV3-2	TRBJ1-5	TGTGCCAGCAGTCGACAGGTTAATCAGCCCCAGCATTTT	CASSRQVNQPQHF
once	TRBD2	TRBV9	TRBJ2-3	TGTGCCAGCAGCGTAGAAGCGGGACCTTACACAGATACGCAGTATTTT	CASSVEAGPYTDTQYF
few	NA	TRBV9	TRBJ2-7	TGTGCCAGCAGCGTAGCGACTGGACAGTCCTACGAGCAGTACTTC	CASSVATGQSYEQYF
NA	NA	TRBV9	TRBJ1-4	TGTGCCAGCAGCGTAGGCAGGGGATTGGTTGAAAAACTGTTTTTT	CASSVGRGLVEKLFF
NA	NA	TRBV6-5	TRBJ1-2	TGTGCCAGCAGTTACTCGGCGGAGGGCTATGGCTACACCTTC	CASSYSAEGYGYTF
NA	NA	TRBV5-8	TRBJ1-1	TGTGCCAGCAGCTTCCCGCTCTCACGGAACACTGAAGCTTTCTTT	CASSFPLSRNTEAFF
NA	TRBD2	TRBV28	TRBJ2-7	TGTGCCAGCAGTTTGCGTATAGGGACTAGCGGGGGGCCGTGGCACTACGAGCAGTACTTC	CASSLRIGTSGGPWHYEQYF
NA	NA	TRBV6-5	TRBJ1-1	TGTGCCAGCAGCCTGGGGGACACCCGGGGAGCTTTCTTT	CASSLGDTRGAFF
NA	NA	TRBV18	TRBJ2-6	TGTGCCAGCTCACCAGCCTGGGCAGCTGGGGCCAACGTCCTGACTTTC	CASSPAWAAGANVLTF
NA	TRBD1	TRBV7-2	TRBJ1-1	TGTGCCAGCAGCTCGACAGGGGCGGTCACTGAAGCTTTCTTT	CASSSTGAVTEAFF
once	NA	TRBV7-8	TRBJ1-1	TGTGCCAGCAGCTTATGGGTCGGGGAGTTGACTGAAGCTTTCTTT	CASSLWVGELTEAFF
NA	TRBD1	TRBV30	TRBJ2-2	TGTGCCTGGAGTGTAGGGGACAGGGCGACACCCAACACCGGGGAGCTGTTTTTT	CAWSVGDRATPNTGELFF
NA	NA	TRBV6-5	TRBJ1-1	TGTGCCAGCAGTTACGAGACCGGGGGGCCCACTGAAGCTTTCTTT	CASSYETGGPTEAFF
NA	NA	TRBV7-2	TRBJ2-7	TGTGCCAGCAGCTTTGGACAGCCTCAACACTACGAGCAGTACTTC	CASSFGQPQHYEQYF
NA	NA	TRBV19	TRBJ2-2	TGTGCCAGTAGTATACCTGACACCGGGGAGCTGTTTTTT	CASSIPDTGELFF
NA	NA	TRBV30	TRBJ1-6	TGTGCCTGGAGTGTACTTGGGGGGTCCTATAATTCACCCCTCCACTTT	CAWSVLGGSYNSPLHF
NA	NA	TRBV19	TRBJ1-1	TGTGCCAGTAGTAACATGCCGACGGAAGCTTTCTTT	CASSNMPTEAFF
NA	NA	TRBV5-1	TRBJ2-2	TGCGCCAGCAGCACCGGTGGTAGCCCACAAGACACCGGGGAGCTGTTTTTT	CASSTGGSPQDTGELFF
NA	NA	TRBV27	TRBJ1-1	TGTGCCAGCAGTCCACGAACAGGGTTCAGCACTGAAGCTTTCTTT	CASSPRTGFSTEAFF
NA	NA	TRBV5-1	TRBJ1-5	TGCGCCAGCAGCCCCGATGAGGGTAGCAATCAGCCCCAGCATTTT	CASSPDEGSNQPQHF
NA	TRBD1	TRBV4-2	TRBJ2-1	TGTGCCAGCAGCCAAGACGCCAGGGGGCCCTACAATGAGCAGTTCTTC	CASSQDARGPYNEQFF
once	NA	TRBV6-5	TRBJ2-3	TGTGCCAGCAGTATGATTACAGGAACAGATACGCAGTATTTT	CASSMITGTDTQYF